The table lists the clone carrying this TCR beta chain with a count of one. Its antigen is unidentified. This sample was included in a study of T cell responses to AZD1222 COVID-19 vaccine. The length of the CDR3 is 18 residues. In germline, CDR1 is SGHNT, CDR2 YENEEA. J gave up 4 bases and V 4 bases, and 12 bases lay outside the gene matches. The method was immunoSEQ multiplex PCR; TCRdb's version includes in-frame clones alone and lacks a portion of them. Here the sample spans roughly 170,000 clones, 85% to 95% being singletons. Study-wide points: Females outnumbered males among donors, who were mostly white British; clonal diversity was possibly underestimated. Nearly half of spike-specific TCRs reportedly target unmutated variant regions.

Sample: peripheral blood, taken on day 0 of AZD1222 vaccination. The clonotype comes from an adult in good health. J is TRBJ2-3 and V is TRBV11-3, with TRBD2 identical over 12 bases. The CDR3 DNA reads TGTGCCAGCAGCTCTTCGTCCTCTAGCGGGGGGGCGGCAGATACGCAGTATTTT. It encodes CASSSSSSSGGAADTQYF.